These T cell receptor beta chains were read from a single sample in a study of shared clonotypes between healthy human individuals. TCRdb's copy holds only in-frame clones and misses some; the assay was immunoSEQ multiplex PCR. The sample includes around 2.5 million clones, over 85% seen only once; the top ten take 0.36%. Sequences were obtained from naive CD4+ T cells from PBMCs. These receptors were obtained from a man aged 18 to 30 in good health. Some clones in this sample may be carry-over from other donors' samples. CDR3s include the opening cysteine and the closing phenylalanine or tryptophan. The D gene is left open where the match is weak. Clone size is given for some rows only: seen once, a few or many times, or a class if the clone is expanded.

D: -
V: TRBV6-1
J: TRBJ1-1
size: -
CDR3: CASSERGNLAFF
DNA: TGTGCCAGCAGTGAAAGGGGGAATTTAGCTTTCTTT

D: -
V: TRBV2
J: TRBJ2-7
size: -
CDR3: CASHIRTHEQYF
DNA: TGTGCCAGCCACATCAGGACCCACGAGCAGTACTTC

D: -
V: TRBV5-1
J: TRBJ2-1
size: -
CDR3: CASSFSGANEQFF
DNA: TGCGCCAGCAGCTTCTCGGGAGCCAATGAGCAGTTCTTC

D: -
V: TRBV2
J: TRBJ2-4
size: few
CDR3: CASSDQGKNIQYF
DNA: TGTGCCAGCAGTGATCAGGGCAAAAACATTCAGTACTTC

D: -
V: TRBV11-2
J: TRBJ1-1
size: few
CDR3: CASSSRPGAEAFF
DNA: TGTGCCAGCAGCTCGAGACCAGGCGCGGAAGCTTTCTTT

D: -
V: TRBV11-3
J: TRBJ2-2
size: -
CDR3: CASSLLGRANTGELFF
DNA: TGTGCCAGCAGCTTATTGGGCCGCGCGAACACCGGGGAGCTGTTTTTT

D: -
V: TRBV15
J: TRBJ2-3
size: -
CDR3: CATSRDRQITDTQYF
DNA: TGTGCCACCAGCAGAGATAGACAGATCACAGATACGCAGTATTTT

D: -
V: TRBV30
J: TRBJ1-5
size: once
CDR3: CAWSAPWEFGNQPQHF
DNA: TGTGCCTGGAGTGCACCCTGGGAATTTGGCAATCAGCCCCAGCATTTT

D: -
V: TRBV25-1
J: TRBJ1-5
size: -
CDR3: CASSSFGQADNQPQHF
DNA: TGTGCCAGCAGTTCCTTTGGGCAGGCGGACAATCAGCCCCAGCATTTT

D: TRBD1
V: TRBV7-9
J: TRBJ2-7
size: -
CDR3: CASSARDSSSYEQYF
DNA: TGTGCCAGCAGCGCCCGGGACAGTAGCTCCTACGAGCAGTACTTC

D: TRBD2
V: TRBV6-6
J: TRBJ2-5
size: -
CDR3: CASSYSLREVETQYF
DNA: TGTGCCAGCAGTTACTCGCTGCGGGAGGTGGAGACCCAGTACTTC

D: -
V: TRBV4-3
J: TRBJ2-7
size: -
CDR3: CASSQDFLDRTDEQYF
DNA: TGCGCCAGCAGCCAAGACTTCCTTGACAGGACCGACGAGCAGTACTTC

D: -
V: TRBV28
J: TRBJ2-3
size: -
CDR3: CASSLSGIRADTQYF
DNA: TGTGCCAGCAGTTTATCGGGAATCCGCGCAGATACGCAGTATTTT

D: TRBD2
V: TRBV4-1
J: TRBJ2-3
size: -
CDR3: CASSQERLAERRNTQYF
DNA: TGCGCCAGCAGCCAAGAGAGACTAGCGGAGCGGCGGAATACGCAGTATTTT

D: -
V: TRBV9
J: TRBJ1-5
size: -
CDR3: CASSPKAFSEPQHF
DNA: TGTGCCAGCAGCCCTAAGGCCTTTAGTGAGCCCCAGCATTTT

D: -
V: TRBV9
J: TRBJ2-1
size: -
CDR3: CASNQGTYNEQFF
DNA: TGTGCCAGCAACCAGGGTACCTACAATGAGCAGTTCTTC

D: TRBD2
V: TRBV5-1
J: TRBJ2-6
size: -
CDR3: CASSLDGTSGRGGANVLTF
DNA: TGCGCCAGCAGCTTGGATGGCACTAGCGGGAGAGGAGGGGCCAACGTCCTGACTTTC